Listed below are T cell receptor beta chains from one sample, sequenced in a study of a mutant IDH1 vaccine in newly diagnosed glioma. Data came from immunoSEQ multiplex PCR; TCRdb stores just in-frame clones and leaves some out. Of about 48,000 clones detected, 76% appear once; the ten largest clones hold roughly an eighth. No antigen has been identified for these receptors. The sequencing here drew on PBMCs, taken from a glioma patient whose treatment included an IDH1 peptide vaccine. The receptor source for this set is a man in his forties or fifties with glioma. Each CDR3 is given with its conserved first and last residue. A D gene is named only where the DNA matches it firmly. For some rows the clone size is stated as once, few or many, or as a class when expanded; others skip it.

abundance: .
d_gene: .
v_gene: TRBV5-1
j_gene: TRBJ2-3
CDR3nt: TGCGCCAGCAGCCCCGGTTCGTACGGAACAGATACGCAGTATTTT
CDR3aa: CASSPGSYGTDTQYF

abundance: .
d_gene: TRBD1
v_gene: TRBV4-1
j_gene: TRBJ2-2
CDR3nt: TGCGCCAGCAGCATAGGGGACAGGAACACCGGGGAGCTGTTTTTT
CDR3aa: CASSIGDRNTGELFF

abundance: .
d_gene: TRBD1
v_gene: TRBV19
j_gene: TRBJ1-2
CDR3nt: TGTGCCAGTAATACAGGGGGCTCCAACTATGGCTACACCTTC
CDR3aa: CASNTGGSNYGYTF

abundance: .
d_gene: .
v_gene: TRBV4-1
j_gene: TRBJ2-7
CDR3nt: TGCGCCAGCAGCCAAGATCCCCCCGGATTGTACGAGCAGTACTTC
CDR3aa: CASSQDPPGLYEQYF

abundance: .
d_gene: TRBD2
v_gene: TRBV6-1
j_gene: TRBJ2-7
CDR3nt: TGTGCCAGCAGTGTACTTGGGACAGCTGGGACTAGCGGGAACTACGAGCAGTACTTC
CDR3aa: CASSVLGTAGTSGNYEQYF

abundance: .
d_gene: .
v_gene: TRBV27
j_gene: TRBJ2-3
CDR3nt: TGTGCCAGCAGCCCCAGAGCGGGCGTCACAGATACGCAGTATTTT
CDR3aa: CASSPRAGVTDTQYF

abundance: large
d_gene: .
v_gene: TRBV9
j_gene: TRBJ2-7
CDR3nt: TGTGCCAGCAGCGTAGCTGGGGATAACTACGAGCAGTACTTC
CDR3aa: CASSVAGDNYEQYF

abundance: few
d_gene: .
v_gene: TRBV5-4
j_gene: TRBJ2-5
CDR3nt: TGTGCCAGCAGAGGAGGGGGTGAGCAAGAGACCCAGTACTTC
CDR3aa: CASRGGGEQETQYF

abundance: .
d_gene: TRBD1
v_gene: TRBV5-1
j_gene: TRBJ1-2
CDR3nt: TGCGCCAGCAGCCCTTCGGGACAGGGGGCCAGAGGCTACACCTTC
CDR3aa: CASSPSGQGARGYTF

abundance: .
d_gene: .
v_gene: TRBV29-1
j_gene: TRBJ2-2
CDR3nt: TGCAGCGTTGCGGGTATCGATTCCGACACCGGGGAGCTGTTTTTT
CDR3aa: CSVAGIDSDTGELFF

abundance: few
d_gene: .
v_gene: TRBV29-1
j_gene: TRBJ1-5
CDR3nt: TGCAGTGGGGGAGATGGGGATCAGCCCCAGCATTTT
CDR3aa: CSGGDGDQPQHF

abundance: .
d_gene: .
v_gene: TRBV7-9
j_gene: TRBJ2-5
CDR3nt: TGTGCCAGCAGCTTAGCTGGACGGGCGGAGGAGACCCAGTACTTC
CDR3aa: CASSLAGRAEETQYF

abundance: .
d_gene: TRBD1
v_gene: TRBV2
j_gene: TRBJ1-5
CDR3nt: TGTGCCAGCAGCGGACAGGGGGTTAGCAATCAGCCCCAGCATTTT
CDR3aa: CASSGQGVSNQPQHF

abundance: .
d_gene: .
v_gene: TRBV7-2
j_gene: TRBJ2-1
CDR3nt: TGTGCCAGAGGACAGGCGGGGTACAATGAGCAGTTCTTC
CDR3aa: CARGQAGYNEQFF

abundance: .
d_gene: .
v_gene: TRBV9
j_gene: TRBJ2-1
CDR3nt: TGTGCCAGCAGCGTAGGGGGCGATGAGCAGTTCTTC
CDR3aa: CASSVGGDEQFF

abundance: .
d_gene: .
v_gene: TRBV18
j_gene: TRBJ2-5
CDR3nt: TGTGCCAGCTCACCACCGTCTAGGCGGGAGACCCAGTACTTC
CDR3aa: CASSPPSRRETQYF

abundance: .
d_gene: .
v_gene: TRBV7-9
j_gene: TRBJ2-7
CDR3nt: TGTGCCAGCAGCTTAGAATGGGAGACAGAAACCCTCTCCTACGAGCAGTACTTC
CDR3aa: CASSLEWETETLSYEQYF

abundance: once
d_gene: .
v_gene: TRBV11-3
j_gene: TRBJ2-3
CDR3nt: TGTGCCAGCAGCTCGGAAGGGGCTATAGATACGCAGTATTTT
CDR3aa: CASSSEGAIDTQYF

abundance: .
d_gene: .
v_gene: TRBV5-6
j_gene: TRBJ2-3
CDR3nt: TGTGCCAGCAGTCTAGTAAACTCCCCAGATACGCAGTATTTT
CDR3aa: CASSLVNSPDTQYF

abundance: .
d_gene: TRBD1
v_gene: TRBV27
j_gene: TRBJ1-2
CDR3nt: TGTGCCACCAGGGGGGCCAGGGGCTACACCTTC
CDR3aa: CATRGARGYTF

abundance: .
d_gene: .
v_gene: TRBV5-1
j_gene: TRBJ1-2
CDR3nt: TGCGCCAGCAGCGCGACAGCTAACTATGGCTACACCTTC
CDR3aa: CASSATANYGYTF

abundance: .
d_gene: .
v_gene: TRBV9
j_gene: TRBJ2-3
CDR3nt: TGTGCCAGCAGCGCAAAGGGGGGGCTCGCAGATACGCAGTATTTT
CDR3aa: CASSAKGGLADTQYF

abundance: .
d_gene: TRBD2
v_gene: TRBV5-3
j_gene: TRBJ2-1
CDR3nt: TGTGCCAGAAGCCAGACTAGCGGGGCTTTGGATGAGCAGTTCTTC
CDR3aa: CARSQTSGALDEQFF

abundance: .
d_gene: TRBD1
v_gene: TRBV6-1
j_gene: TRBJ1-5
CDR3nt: TGTGCCAGCACTGGACAGGGTAGACAGCCCCAGCATTTT
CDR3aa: CASTGQGRQPQHF

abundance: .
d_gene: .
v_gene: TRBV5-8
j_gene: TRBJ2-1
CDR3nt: TGTGCCAGCAGCTTCTCCTGGGCTTCGTTCTACAATGAGCAGTTCTTC
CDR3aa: CASSFSWASFYNEQFF

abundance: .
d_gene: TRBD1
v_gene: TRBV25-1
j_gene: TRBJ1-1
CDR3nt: TGTGCCAGCAGTGCCCTCGACAGGGGCCTCTGGAACACTGAAGCTTTCTTT
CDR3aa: CASSALDRGLWNTEAFF

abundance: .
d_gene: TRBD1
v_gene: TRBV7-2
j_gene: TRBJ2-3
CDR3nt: TGTGCCAGCAGCTTAGCGGCAGGGGGTACAGATACGCAGTATTTT
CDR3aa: CASSLAAGGTDTQYF

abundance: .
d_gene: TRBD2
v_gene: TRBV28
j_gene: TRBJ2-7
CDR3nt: TGTGCCAGCAGACTTCGACTAGCGGGTAGATACGAGCAGTACTTC
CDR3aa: CASRLRLAGRYEQYF